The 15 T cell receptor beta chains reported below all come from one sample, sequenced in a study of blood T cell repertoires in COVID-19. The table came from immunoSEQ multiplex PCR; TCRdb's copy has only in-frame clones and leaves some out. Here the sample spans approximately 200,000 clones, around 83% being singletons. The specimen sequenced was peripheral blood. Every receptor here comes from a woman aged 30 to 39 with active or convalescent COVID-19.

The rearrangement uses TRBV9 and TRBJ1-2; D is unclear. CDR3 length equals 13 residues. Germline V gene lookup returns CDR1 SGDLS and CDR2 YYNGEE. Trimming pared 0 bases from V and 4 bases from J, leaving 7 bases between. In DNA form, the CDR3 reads TGTGCCAGCAGCGTAGACAGATCCTATGGCTACACCTTC. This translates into CASSVDRSYGYTF.

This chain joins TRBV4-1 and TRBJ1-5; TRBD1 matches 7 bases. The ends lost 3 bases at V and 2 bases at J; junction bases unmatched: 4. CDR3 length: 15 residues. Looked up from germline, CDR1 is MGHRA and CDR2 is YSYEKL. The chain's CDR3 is CASSHRDSRNQPQHF. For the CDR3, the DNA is TGCGCCAGCAGCCACCGGGACAGCCGCAATCAGCCCCAGCATTTT.

For the CDR3, the DNA is TGCGCCAGCAGCCCCTCCGGACAGGGAATCGACGAGCAGTACTTC. Its translation: CASSPSGQGIDEQYF. V is TRBV4-1 and J is TRBJ2-7; 8 bases are shared with TRBD1. Trimming cost V 4 bases and J 5 bases; bases outside gene matches: 10. Per the germline V gene, CDR1 is MGHRA and CDR2 is YSYEKL. The length of the CDR3 is 15 residues.

The CDR3 spells CASQPGQGTSQYF. In nucleotides, the CDR3 is TGTGCCAGTCAGCCGGGACAGGGTACTTCCCAGTACTTC. V usage is TRBV6-5 and J usage is TRBJ2-5; 9 nucleotides align to TRBD1. The germline CDR1 and CDR2 sequences are MNHEY and SVGAGI. The CDR3 spans 13 residues. The V segment lost 9 bases and the J segment 9 bases; nucleotides outside the gene matches: 11.

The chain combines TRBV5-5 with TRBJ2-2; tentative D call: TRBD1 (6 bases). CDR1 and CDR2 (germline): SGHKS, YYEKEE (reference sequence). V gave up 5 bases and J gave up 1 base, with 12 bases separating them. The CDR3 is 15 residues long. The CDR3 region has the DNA TGTGCCAGCAGAAGCCGGGACAAGAACACCGGGGAGCTGTTTTTT. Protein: CASRSRDKNTGELFF.

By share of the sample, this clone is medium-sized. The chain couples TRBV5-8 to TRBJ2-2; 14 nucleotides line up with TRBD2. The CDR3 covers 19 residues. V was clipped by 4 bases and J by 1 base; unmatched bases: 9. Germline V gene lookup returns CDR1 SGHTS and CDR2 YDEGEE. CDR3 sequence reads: CASSPWTSGGPMNTGELFF. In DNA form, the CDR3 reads TGTGCCAGCAGCCCCTGGACTAGCGGGGGGCCCATGAACACCGGGGAGCTGTTTTTT.

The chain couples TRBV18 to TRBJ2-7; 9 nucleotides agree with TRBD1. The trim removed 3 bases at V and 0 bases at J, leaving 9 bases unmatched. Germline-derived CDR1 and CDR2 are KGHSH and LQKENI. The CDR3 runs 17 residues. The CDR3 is CASSPALGQGSSYEQYF. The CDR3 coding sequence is TGTGCCAGCTCACCCGCTTTGGGACAGGGCTCCTCCTACGAGCAGTACTTC. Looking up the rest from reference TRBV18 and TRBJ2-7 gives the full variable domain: NAGVMQNPRHLVRRRGQEARLRCSPMKGHSHVYWYRQLPEEGLKFMVYLQKENIIDESGMPKERFSAEFPKEGPSILRIQQVVRGDSAAYFCASSPALGQGSSYEQYFGPGTRLTVT.

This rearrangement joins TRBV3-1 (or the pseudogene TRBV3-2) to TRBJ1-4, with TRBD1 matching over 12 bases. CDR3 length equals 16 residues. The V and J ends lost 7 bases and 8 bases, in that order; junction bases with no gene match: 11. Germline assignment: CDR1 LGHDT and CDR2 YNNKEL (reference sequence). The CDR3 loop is CASTPGRGTGGEKLFF. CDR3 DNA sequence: TGTGCCAGCACCCCAGGGAGGGGGACAGGGGGCGAAAAACTGTTTTTT.

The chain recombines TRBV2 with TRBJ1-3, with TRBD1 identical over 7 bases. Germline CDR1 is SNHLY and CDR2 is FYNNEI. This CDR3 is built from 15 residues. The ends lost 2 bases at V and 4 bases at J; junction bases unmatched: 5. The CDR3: CASSEWTGPGNTIYF. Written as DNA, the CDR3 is TGTGCCAGCAGTGAATGGACAGGACCGGGAAACACCATATATTTT.

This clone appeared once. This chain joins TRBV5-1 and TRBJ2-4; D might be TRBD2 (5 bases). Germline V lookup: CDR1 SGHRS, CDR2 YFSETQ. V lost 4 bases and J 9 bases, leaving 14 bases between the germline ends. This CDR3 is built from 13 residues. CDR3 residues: CASSIVNEGIQYF. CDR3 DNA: TGCGCCAGCAGCATTGTAAACGAGGGCATTCAGTACTTC.

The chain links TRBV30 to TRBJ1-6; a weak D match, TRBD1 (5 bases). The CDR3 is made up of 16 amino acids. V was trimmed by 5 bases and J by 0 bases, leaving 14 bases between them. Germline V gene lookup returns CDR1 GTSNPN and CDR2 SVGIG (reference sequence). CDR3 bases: TGTGCCTGGTCACCTGGGGGGAGCTCCTATAATTCACCCCTCCACTTT. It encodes CAWSPGGSSYNSPLHF.

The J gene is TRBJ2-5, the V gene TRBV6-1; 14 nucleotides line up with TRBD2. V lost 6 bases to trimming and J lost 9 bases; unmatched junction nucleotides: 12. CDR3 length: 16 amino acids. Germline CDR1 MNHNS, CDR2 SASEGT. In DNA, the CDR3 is TGTGCCAGCAGCGAACGTGGGACTAGCGGGAGAAGGGCCCAGTACTTC. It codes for CASSERGTSGRRAQYF.

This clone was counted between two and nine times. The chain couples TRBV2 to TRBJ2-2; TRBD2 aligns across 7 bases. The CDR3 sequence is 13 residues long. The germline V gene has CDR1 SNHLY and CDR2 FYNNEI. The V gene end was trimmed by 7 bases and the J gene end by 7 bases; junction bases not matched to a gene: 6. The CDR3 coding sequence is TGTGCCAGCAATCCAGCGGGATACGGGGAGCTGTTTTTT. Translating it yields CASNPAGYGELFF.

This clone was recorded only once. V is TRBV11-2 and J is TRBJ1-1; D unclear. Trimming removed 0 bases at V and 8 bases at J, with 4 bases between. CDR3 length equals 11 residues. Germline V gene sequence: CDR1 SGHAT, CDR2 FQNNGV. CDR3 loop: CASSLDKEAFF. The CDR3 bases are TGTGCCAGCAGCTTAGACAAAGAAGCTTTCTTT.

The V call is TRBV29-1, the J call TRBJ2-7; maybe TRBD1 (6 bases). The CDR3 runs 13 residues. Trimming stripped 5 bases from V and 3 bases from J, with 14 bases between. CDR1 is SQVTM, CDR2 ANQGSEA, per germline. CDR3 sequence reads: CSVLGQGIYEQYF. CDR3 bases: TGCAGCGTTCTCGGCCAGGGGATCTACGAGCAGTACTTC.